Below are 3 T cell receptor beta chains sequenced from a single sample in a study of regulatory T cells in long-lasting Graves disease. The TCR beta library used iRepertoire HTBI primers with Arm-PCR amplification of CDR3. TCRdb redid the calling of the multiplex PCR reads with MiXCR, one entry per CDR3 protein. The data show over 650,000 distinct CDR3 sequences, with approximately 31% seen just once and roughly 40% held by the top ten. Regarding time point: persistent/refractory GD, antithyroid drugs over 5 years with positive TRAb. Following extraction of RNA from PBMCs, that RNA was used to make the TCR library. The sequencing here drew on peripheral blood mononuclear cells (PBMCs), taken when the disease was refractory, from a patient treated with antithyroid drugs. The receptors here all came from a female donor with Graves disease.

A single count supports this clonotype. CDR3 nucleotide sequence: TGCGCCAGCAGCTTGGCCCAAGACAGGGGTGGGGACTATGGCTACACCTTC. Encoded protein: CASSLAQDRGGDYGYTF. The rearrangement links TRBV5-1 to TRBJ1-2; 8 nucleotides match TRBD1. The CDR3 covers 17 residues. Germline V CDR1 and CDR2: SGHRS, YFSETQ. Trimming removed 0 bases from V and 3 bases from J; junction bases left unmatched: 10.

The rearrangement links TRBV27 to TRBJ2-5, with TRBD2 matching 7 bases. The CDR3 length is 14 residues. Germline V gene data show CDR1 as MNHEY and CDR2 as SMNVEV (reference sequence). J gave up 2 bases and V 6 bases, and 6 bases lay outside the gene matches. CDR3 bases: TGTGCCAGCAGGGAGACTAGCTGGCAAGAGACCCAGTACTTC. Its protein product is CASRETSWQETQYF.

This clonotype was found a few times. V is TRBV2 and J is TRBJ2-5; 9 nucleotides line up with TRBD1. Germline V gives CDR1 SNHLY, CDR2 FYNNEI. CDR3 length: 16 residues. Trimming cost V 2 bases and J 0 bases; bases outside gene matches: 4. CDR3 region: CASSEPGTGYQETQYF. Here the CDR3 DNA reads TGTGCCAGCAGTGAACCCGGGACAGGGTACCAAGAGACCCAGTACTTC.